The following is a T cell receptor beta chain sequence with its context. Antigen: not known. This sample is drawn from a study of Ad26.COV2.S vaccination and SARS-CoV-2 variants. Looking at the study overall: Donor participated within the Ad26.COV2.S arm of the COV1001 trial.

General study results and limits: The authors reported substantial breadth in spike-specific CD8+ and CD4+ T cell responses after vaccination.

Per germline, CDR1 SGHVS and CDR2 FNYEAQ. The germline V and J ends were trimmed by 1 base and 4 bases, with 13 bases remaining between them. This CDR3 has 15 amino acids. Noted treatment: roughly 19 received Ad26.COV2.S at low or high dose, single or two shots; a few received placebo; per-sample allocation not given. The study sampled participants on day 63 after the first vaccine or placebo injection. Sequencing used immunoSEQ multiplex PCR; TCRdb keeps in-frame clones, though not all of them. The sample shows some 640,000 clones, roughly 90% of them seen only once. The V and J genes are TRBV7-6 and TRBJ1-1, with a tentative D call TRBD1 (5 bases). This receptor was obtained from a person aged 18-65 years who received the Ad26.COV2.S COVID-19 vaccine or a placebo. This material consisted of peripheral blood, taken in a trial of Ad26.COV2.S vaccine versus placebo. The CDR3 spells CASSLEGGGSTEAFF. The CDR3 DNA is TGTGCCAGCAGCTTAGAAGGTGGGGGGAGCACTGAAGCTTTCTTT.